The 11 T cell receptor beta chains below come from one sample, sequenced in a study of patients and donors after allogeneic stem cell transplantation. TCRdb redid the calling of the RT-PCR reads with MiXCR, one entry per CDR3 protein. The profile covers under 200,000 distinct CDR3 sequences, with approximately 30% appearing a single time and approximately 3.5% taken by the ten largest. The specimen sequenced was blood, either unsorted or a sorted T cell fraction (not recorded which). The origin of the receptors is a human donor who was either an allogeneic HSCT recipient or a stem cell or donor lymphocyte infusion donor (not recorded which). It is not recorded whose cells these are; they may come from a transplant donor.

The CDR3 DNA reads TGCAGCGGGGGACAGGGTCCCGGGGAGCTGTTTTTT. Protein: CSGGQGPGELFF. The chain uses TRBV29-1 and TRBJ2-2; 9 bases agree with TRBD1. After removal of 7 bases from V and 6 bases from J, the junction contained 3 bases not matched to a gene. The germline gives CDR1 SQVTM, CDR2 ANQGSEA. The CDR3 length is 12 residues.

In this sample, this clonotype turned up many times. CDR3 DNA: TGTGCCAGCAGTTACTCAGTCACAGGGGAGTGGAACACTGAAGCTTTCTTT. Protein product: CASSYSVTGEWNTEAFF. V and J are TRBV6-5 and TRBJ1-1, with TRBD1 matching over 7 bases. In germline, CDR1 is MNHEY, CDR2 SVGAGI. The CDR3 sequence is 17 residues long. Germline trimming cut 0 bases from V and 1 base from J; bases unmatched to any gene: 8.

In its sample, this clonotype was seen once. The V and J genes are TRBV7-9 and TRBJ2-1; 8 bases align to TRBD1. V trimming: 4 bases; J trimming: 3 bases; junction bases outside the gene matches: 2. The CDR3 is 14 amino acids. CDR1 is SEHNR and CDR2 is FQNEAQ in the germline V gene (reference sequence). The CDR3 DNA reads TGTGCCAGCAGCTCACAGGGGGGCTACAATGAGCAGTTCTTC. It is translated as CASSSQGGYNEQFF.

V usage is TRBV24-1 and J usage is TRBJ2-1; no firm D call. Deletions cut 2 bases from V and 5 bases from J, with 12 bases between. Germline loops: CDR1 KGHDR, CDR2 SFDVKD. CDR3 size: 15 residues. As DNA, the CDR3 is TGTGCCACCAGTGATTGGACGGGCGACCACAATGAGCAGTTCTTC. Protein sequence: CATSDWTGDHNEQFF.

This clonotype was observed many times. This chain links TRBV7-9 with TRBJ1-6, with D perhaps TRBD1 (5 bases). The CDR3 is 15 amino acids. Germline V gene data show CDR1 as SEHNR and CDR2 as FQNEAQ (reference sequence). V was clipped by 1 base and J by 7 bases, with 11 bases between them. The CDR3: CASSLGSGRNSPLHF. In nucleotides, the CDR3 is TGTGCCAGCAGCTTAGGATCGGGACGGAATTCACCCCTCCACTTT.

The rearrangement links TRBV9 to TRBJ2-2, with unresolved D. V was cut by 1 base and J by 10 bases, with 8 bases left in between. This CDR3 comprises 12 residues. The germline gives CDR1 SGDLS, CDR2 YYNGEE. The CDR3 nucleotides read TGTGCCAGCAGCGTATCGCCCTCGGAGCTGTTTTTT. This gives the protein CASSVSPSELFF.

This chain joins TRBV9 and TRBJ1-6, with 9 bases that match TRBD1. This CDR3 spans 14 amino acids. V gave up 2 bases and J gave up 10 bases; unmatched junction bases: 4. Germline V gives CDR1 SGDLS, CDR2 YYNGEE. CDR3: CASSVGQGLSPLHF. In DNA, the CDR3 is TGTGCCAGCAGCGTTGGACAGGGGTTGTCACCCCTCCACTTT. Combining the CDR3 with reference TRBV9 and TRBJ1-6 gives the whole variable domain DSGVTQTPKHLITATGQRVTLRCSPRSGDLSVYWYQQSLDQGLQFLIQYYNGEERAKGNILERFSAQQFPDLHSELNLSSLELGDSALYFCASSVGQGLSPLHFGNGTRLTVT.

This chain joins TRBV10-3 and TRBJ1-2; D possibly corresponds to TRBD1 (5 bases). The germline V and J ends were trimmed by 2 bases and 4 bases, with 8 bases remaining between them. CDR3 length equals 13 residues. Germline CDR1 reads ENHRY; CDR2 reads SYGVKD. The CDR3 loop is CAISEGRAYGYTF. In DNA form, the CDR3 reads TGTGCCATCAGTGAGGGCAGGGCCTATGGCTACACCTTC.

The chain links TRBV6-2 or TRBV6-3 to TRBJ2-1; 7 bases fit TRBD2. V lost 8 bases and J lost 1; bases outside the gene matches: 11. The CDR3 extends over 16 amino acids. CDR1 MNHEY and CDR2 SVGEGT come from the germline V gene. This CDR3 reads CASSRRASGSYNEQFF. CDR3 DNA: TGTGCCAGCTCCCGACGGGCTAGCGGATCCTACAATGAGCAGTTCTTC.

V is TRBV18 and J is TRBJ1-1, with 8 positions matching TRBD1. The CDR3 spans 15 residues. With 8 bases clipped from V and 0 bases from J, the junction kept 8 bases outside the gene matches. Germline values: CDR1 KGHSH, CDR2 LQKENI. The CDR3: CASPRQGPLNTEAFF. The CDR3 nucleotides read TGTGCCAGCCCACGACAGGGGCCTCTGAACACTGAAGCTTTCTTT. Full variable domain (remainder filled in from reference TRBV18 and TRBJ1-1): NAGVMQNPRHLVRRRGQEARLRCSPMKGHSHVYWYRQLPEEGLKFMVYLQKENIIDESGMPKERFSAEFPKEGPSILRIQQVVRGDSAAYFCASPRQGPLNTEAFFGQGTRLTVV.

The chain employs TRBV3-1 and TRBJ1-4, with 7 bases aligning to TRBD1. CDR3 size: 14 residues. J lost 7 bases, V lost 8 bases, and 10 bases had no gene match. Germline V gene lookup returns CDR1 LGHDT and CDR2 YNNKEL (reference sequence). The CDR3 DNA follows: TGTGCCAGCGGCCCCAGGGGGGTTAGTGAAAAACTGTTTTTT. Its protein product is CASGPRGVSEKLFF.